A single sample is the source of the 10 T cell receptor beta chains below, sequenced in a study of cytomegalovirus exposure and HLA in healthy donors (TCRdb year 2017). Receptor amplification or capture employed the immunoSEQ multiplex PCR assay. A mixture of 60 forward primers for TCR Vbeta segments and 13 reverse primers for TCR Jbeta segments was used in the multiplex PCR. What TCRdb holds here is the immuneACCESS table cut down to in-frame rearrangements. Part of the clones is not present; checked against another copy, under half of the missing clones reflect an unresolved V gene, and the others are unexplained. The sample table contains some 190,000 clones; only one count was recorded for more than 85% of them. The ten largest account for around 1.5% of the sample. The sample taken for sequencing was PBMCs. Source of these receptors: a woman younger than 35 in good health and CMV-seronegative.

V gene TRBV27 combines with J gene TRBJ1-4; TRBD1 agrees at 7 bases. The V and J ends lost 10 bases and 6 bases, in that order; junction bases with no gene match: 11. Germline-derived CDR1 and CDR2 are MNHEY and SMNVEV (reference sequence). This CDR3 comprises 14 residues. CDR3 sequence reads: CAIRRQGSHEKLFF. The CDR3, as DNA: TGTGCCATCCGCCGACAGGGTTCTCATGAAAAACTGTTTTTT.

The chain uses TRBV28 and TRBJ1-5; no clear D. The CDR3 sequence is 12 residues long. Looked up from germline, CDR1 is MDHEN and CDR2 is SYDVKM. Trimming removed 2 bases from V and 7 bases from J, with 6 bases in between. This CDR3 reads CASSLTEQPQHF. CDR3 bases: TGTGCCAGCAGTTTAACGGAGCAGCCCCAGCATTTT.

This clone was recorded only once. Other DNA sequences in this specimen translate into the identical CDR3. The J gene is TRBJ2-3, the V gene TRBV5-1, with D unclear. The CDR3 spans 11 residues. Germline assignment: CDR1 SGHRS and CDR2 YFSETQ. V lost 4 bases, J lost 5 bases, and 5 bases lay in between. The CDR3 loop is CASSLRDTQYF. In DNA, the CDR3 is TGCGCCAGCAGCCTCCGAGATACGCAGTATTTT.

A note on this clone: At the DNA level, this CDR3 is encoded by other sequences in the same sample as well. This chain connects TRBV29-1 to TRBJ2-6, with 12 bases lining up with TRBD1. V shed 4 bases and J 2 bases; nucleotides not matched to a gene: 9. The CDR3 is made up of 18 amino acids. The germline gives CDR1 SQVTM, CDR2 ANQGSEA. CDR3 sequence: CSVAWDRGRSAGANVLTF. CDR3 bases: TGCAGCGTTGCATGGGACAGGGGGCGATCAGCTGGGGCCAACGTCCTGACTTTC.

V and J are TRBV19 and TRBJ2-2, with TRBD2 matching 11 bases. From germline, CDR1 is LNHDA and CDR2 SQIVND (reference sequence). The CDR3 extends over 17 amino acids. V gave up 7 bases and J gave up 5 bases; unmatched junction bases: 12. The CDR3 sequence: CASTLRGLAGGTGELFF. The CDR3, as DNA: TGTGCCAGTACCCTCAGAGGGCTAGCGGGAGGAACCGGGGAGCTGTTTTTT. Based on the CDR3 plus reference TRBV19 and TRBJ2-2, the full variable domain is DGGITQSPKYLFRKEGQNVTLSCEQNLNHDAMYWYRQDPGQGLRLIYYSQIVNDFQKGDIAEGYSVSREKKESFPLTVTSAQKNPTAFYLCASTLRGLAGGTGELFFGEGSRLTVL.

This clone appeared a single time. The chain links TRBV5-4 to TRBJ1-6; D gene ambiguous. The CDR3 runs to 13 residues. Germline-derived CDR1 and CDR2 are SGHNT and YYREEE (reference sequence). V gave up 3 bases and J gave up 10 bases, with 11 bases separating them. This CDR3 is CASSSNMPSPLHF. CDR3 in DNA: TGTGCCAGCAGCTCCAACATGCCCTCACCCCTCCACTTT.

The chain is built from TRBV27 and TRBJ2-7; 8 positions match TRBD1. The CDR3 consists of 14 residues. Germline-derived CDR1 and CDR2 are MNHEY and SMNVEV (reference sequence). Unmatched junction bases numbered 6, after V lost 5 bases and J lost 3 bases. The CDR3 protein is CASSKTGGIYEQYF. DNA of the CDR3: TGTGCCAGCAGTAAAACAGGGGGGATCTACGAGCAGTACTTC.

This chain joins TRBV29-1 and TRBJ2-5; 12 nucleotides align to TRBD2. CDR1 is SQVTM and CDR2 is ANQGSEA in the germline V gene. Trimming removed 7 bases from V and 5 bases from J; junction bases left unmatched: 8. CDR3 length equals 14 residues. This CDR3 reads CSAGRTSGVETQYF. CDR3 nucleotide sequence: TGCAGCGCGGGGAGGACTAGCGGGGTCGAGACCCAGTACTTC.

In this sample, this clone turned up a few times. The CDR3 nucleotides read TGCGCCAGCAGCCAAGGATCGCGGGTGCGAGATACGCAGTATTTT. It encodes CASSQGSRVRDTQYF. The chain couples TRBV4-1 to TRBJ2-3, with TRBD2 as a possible D gene (5 bases). The germline CDR1 and CDR2 sequences are MGHRA and YSYEKL. V was cut by 1 base and J by 5 bases, with 13 bases left in between. The CDR3 is 15 residues long.

This chain uses TRBV7-8 with TRBJ2-2, with 10 bases that match TRBD2. This CDR3 has 17 residues. Per the germline V gene, CDR1 is SGHVS and CDR2 is FQNEAQ. V lost 2 bases to trimming and J lost 1 base; unmatched junction nucleotides: 4. In nucleotides, the CDR3 is TGTGCCAGCAGCTTAAGGCCTAGCGGGGGGAACACCGGGGAGCTGTTTTTT. Translated: CASSLRPSGGNTGELFF.